The clone carrying this T cell receptor beta chain was counted a single time. V lost 4 bases to trimming and J lost 2 bases, with 12 bases between them. CDR1 and CDR2 (germline): LNHNV, YYDKDF (reference sequence). This CDR3 region has 15 residues. This table comes from immunoSEQ multiplex PCR, and its TCRdb copy is limited to in-frame clones, with some not included. Among about 150,000 clones, more than 80% were seen once, and the ten largest hold roughly 13%. This entry belongs to a study of blood T cell repertoires in COVID-19. The overall study: There were acute and convalescent COVID-19 samples, and they came from the United States, Italy and Spain. Nucleic acid was either cDNA or gDNA, and it came from T cells, B-cell-depleted T cells, or PBMCs.

V usage is TRBV15 and J usage is TRBJ1-5, with a possible D match to TRBD1 (5 bases). The sample was peripheral blood. The receptor comes from a man between 18 and 35 years old with COVID-19, enrolled during active disease. In DNA, the CDR3 is TGTGCCACCAGCATCGCGGGGGGGGGCAATCAGCCCCAGCATTTT. Translated: CATSIAGGGNQPQHF.